Included here is one T cell receptor (beta chain) sequence, with context. Assay used: immunoSEQ multiplex PCR; TCRdb lists only in-frame clones, some missing. The data contain fewer than 50,000 clones, roughly 91% of them singletons. This sample is part of a study of T cell changes during pregnancy in multiple sclerosis. This CDR3 is 15 amino acids long. Germline V CDR1 and CDR2: MNHNS, SASEGT. Losses at the gene ends were 2 bases for V and 6 bases for J; bases not matched to a gene: 4. The sequencing used CD4+ T cells from peripheral blood mononuclear cells, collected in the first trimester of pregnancy. This TCR was sampled from a female donor with multiple sclerosis, enrolled in a pregnancy study. The rearrangement uses TRBV6-1 and TRBJ1-5; TRBD1 agrees at 10 bases. This chain's CDR3 is CASSEYRDRGQPQHF. DNA of the CDR3: TGTGCCAGCAGTGAATACCGGGACAGGGGTCAGCCCCAGCATTTT.